These T cell receptor beta chains were read from a single sample in a study of CD8 T cells in ankylosing spondylitis. TCRdb fed the 5' RACE reads into MiXCR, producing one record per CDR3 protein. Of 200,000 to 250,000 distinct CDR3 sequences detected, about 10% appear once; the ten largest clones hold around 2.6%. Specimen: blood, either unsorted or a sorted T cell fraction (not recorded which). The receptor set was obtained from a male donor with ankylosing spondylitis or in good health (not recorded which). Each CDR3 is given with its conserved first and last residue. Fields, in order: V gene, clone size, D gene, J gene, CDR3 protein, CDR3 DNA. The D gene is left open where the match is weak. Not every row has a clone size; where given, it reads once, few, many or a size class.

TRBV7-2	NA	TRBD1	TRBJ2-5	CASSRGAGGFETQYF	TGTGCCAGCAGCCGGGGAGCAGGGGGCTTCGAGACCCAGTACTTC
TRBV20-1	many	NA	TRBJ1-5	CSARDLSRFSNQPQHF	TGCAGTGCTAGAGATCTGAGCCGATTTAGCAATCAGCCCCAGCATTTT
TRBV7-2	NA	NA	TRBJ2-2	CASSLNGGGNTGELFF	TGTGCCAGCAGCTTAAATGGGGGCGGCAACACCGGGGAGCTGTTTTTT
TRBV7-2	many	TRBD2	TRBJ2-1	CASSWSGREGTEQFF	TGTGCCAGCAGCTGGTCTGGCCGGGAGGGGACTGAGCAGTTCTTC
TRBV5-1	many	NA	TRBJ1-6	CASSPLPSSYNSPLHF	TGCGCCAGCAGCCCGTTGCCTAGCTCCTATAATTCACCCCTCCACTTT
TRBV2	many	NA	TRBJ2-6	CASRDSWGSGANVLTF	TGTGCCAGCAGGGACAGTTGGGGCTCTGGGGCCAACGTCCTGACTTTC
TRBV12-3/TRBV12-4	many	NA	TRBJ2-2	CASSSTGSTGELFF	TGTGCCAGCAGTTCAACAGGGAGCACCGGGGAGCTGTTTTTT
TRBV28	many	NA	TRBJ1-5	CASRSDSFSNQPQHF	TGTGCCAGCAGATCCGACAGTTTTAGCAATCAGCCCCAGCATTTT
TRBV6-1	NA	NA	TRBJ2-2	CASSQSRDTGELFF	TGTGCCAGCAGCCAGAGTAGAGACACCGGGGAGCTGTTTTTT
TRBV10-3	many	NA	TRBJ1-6	CAISESGGLSWSPLHF	TGTGCCATCAGTGAGTCAGGGGGATTGAGTTGGTCACCCCTCCACTTT
TRBV2	many	NA	TRBJ2-5	CASSEDYPGTQYF	TGTGCCAGCAGTGAAGACTACCCAGGGACCCAGTACTTC
TRBV29-1	many	TRBD1	TRBJ1-1	CSATAQGGTEAFF	TGCAGCGCCACGGCACAGGGGGGCACTGAAGCTTTCTTT
TRBV25-1	many	TRBD1	TRBJ2-4	CASRKGQGENIQYF	TGTGCCAGCAGGAAGGGACAGGGTGAAAACATTCAGTACTTC
TRBV12-3/TRBV12-4	many	TRBD1	TRBJ1-2	CASSFGQGDGYTF	TGTGCCAGCAGCTTCGGACAGGGGGATGGCTACACCTTC
TRBV2	many	NA	TRBJ2-1	CASSEAVYNEQFF	TGTGCCAGCAGTGAAGCCGTATACAATGAGCAGTTCTTC
TRBV5-1	many	TRBD1	TRBJ2-1	CASSLNPPRQGFGNEQFF	TGCGCCAGCAGCTTAAACCCCCCTCGACAGGGGTTCGGCAATGAGCAGTTCTTC
TRBV5-1	many	NA	TRBJ2-2	CASSLKSQNTGELFF	TGCGCCAGCAGCTTGAAGTCACAAAACACCGGGGAGCTGTTTTTT
TRBV3-1	many	NA	TRBJ2-3	CASSSPLENTQYF	TGTGCCAGCAGCTCGCCTCTAGAGAATACGCAGTATTTT
TRBV27	many	NA	TRBJ1-1	CASSFLQGNTEAFF	TGTGCCAGCAGTTTTTTACAGGGGAACACTGAAGCTTTCTTT
TRBV19	few	NA	TRBJ2-1	CASSRGVASSYNEQFF	TGTGCCAGTAGTAGGGGAGTTGCTAGTTCCTACAATGAGCAGTTCTTC
TRBV5-1	many	NA	TRBJ2-7	CASSLVGGRKNEQYF	TGCGCCAGCAGCTTGGTCGGGGGGCGTAAGAACGAGCAGTACTTC
TRBV7-9	NA	TRBD2	TRBJ2-5	CASSPGGAGASETQYF	TGTGCCAGCAGCCCAGGTGGGGCGGGAGCATCAGAGACCCAGTACTTC
TRBV5-1	many	NA	TRBJ1-1	CASSSLLGTDTEAFF	TGCGCCAGCAGCTCGCTTCTCGGGACGGACACTGAAGCTTTCTTT
TRBV5-1	many	NA	TRBJ1-5	CASSLDGAEEPQHF	TGCGCCAGCAGCTTGGACGGCGCGGAAGAGCCCCAGCATTTT
TRBV5-1	many	NA	TRBJ2-2	CASSLGGITGELFF	TGCGCCAGCAGCTTGGGCGGTATCACCGGGGAGCTGTTTTTT
TRBV3-1	few	NA	TRBJ1-4	CASSLRSGFGTNEKLFF	TGTGCCAGCAGCCTTAGATCAGGGTTTGGAACTAATGAAAAACTGTTTTTT
TRBV3-1	many	NA	TRBJ1-1	CASSPDPGTEAFF	TGTGCCAGCAGCCCGGACCCCGGCACTGAAGCTTTCTTT
TRBV4-1	many	NA	TRBJ2-3	CASSQTPTDTQYF	TGCGCCAGCAGCCAAACTCCTACAGATACGCAGTATTTT
TRBV6-5	many	TRBD1	TRBJ2-7	CASSYAGQGTYEQYF	TGTGCCAGCAGTTACGCGGGACAGGGGACCTACGAGCAGTACTTC
TRBV5-1	NA	TRBD1	TRBJ2-2	CASSRDRDRTGELFF	TGCGCCAGCAGCCGGGACAGGGATCGCACCGGGGAGCTGTTTTTT
TRBV20-1	many	NA	TRBJ1-1	CSARKGQGNTEAFF	TGCAGTGCTAGAAAAGGGCAGGGGAACACTGAAGCTTTCTTT
TRBV4-2	many	NA	TRBJ2-7	CASSQVMGRNEQYF	TGTGCCAGCAGCCAAGTGATGGGGAGGAACGAGCAGTACTTC
TRBV5-6	many	TRBD2	TRBJ2-2	CASSLAWTRVYRTGELFF	TGTGCCAGCAGCTTGGCCTGGACTAGGGTGTATCGCACCGGGGAGCTGTTTTTT
TRBV3-1	NA	NA	TRBJ2-4	CAISPGRSIAKNIQYF	TGTGCCATCAGCCCGGGTCGGTCGATCGCCAAAAACATTCAGTACTTC
TRBV20-1	few	NA	TRBJ2-1	CSARGDSVSSYNEQFF	TGCAGTGCTAGAGGGGACTCCGTGAGCTCCTACAATGAGCAGTTCTTC
TRBV29-1	NA	NA	TRBJ2-5	CSVTSQGSQYF	TGCAGCGTTACTTCGCAGGGGTCCCAGTACTTC
TRBV11-3	NA	NA	TRBJ1-2	CASSLQGFRGYTF	TGTGCCAGCAGCTTACAAGGGTTCCGGGGCTACACCTTC
TRBV10-1	many	NA	TRBJ2-7	CASSEGSVVYF	TGCGCCAGCAGTGAAGGGTCTGTAGTATACTTC
TRBV12-3/TRBV12-4	many	NA	TRBJ1-2	CASTQRGYYGYTF	TGTGCCAGCACCCAACGGGGGTACTATGGCTACACCTTC
TRBV6-4	many	NA	TRBJ2-3	CASRPRDTQYF	TGTGCCAGCAGACCTCGGGATACGCAGTATTTT
TRBV20-1	many	TRBD1	TRBJ1-2	CSASDRGPNYGYTF	TGCAGTGCTTCAGACAGGGGGCCTAACTATGGCTACACCTTC
TRBV4-1	many	NA	TRBJ1-2	CASSQESVLNYGYTF	TGCGCCAGCAGCCAAGAGTCAGTTCTTAACTATGGCTACACCTTC
TRBV12-3/TRBV12-4	many	NA	TRBJ1-2	CASSFPASSMDGYTF	TGTGCCAGCAGTTTCCCCGCCTCATCTATGGATGGCTACACCTTC